This TCR beta chain emerged from a study of blood T cells in healthy people across ages. For the second PCR, which ran for roughly 6 to 11 cycles, a sample-barcoded 5' primer and a J-beta primer mix were used. TCRdb reprocessed the 5' RACE reads with MiXCR, giving one entry per CDR3 protein. The table lists 710,000 or so distinct CDR3 sequences, roughly 32% of them singletons. V shed 7 bases and J shed 0 bases, with 18 bases lying between them. From germline, CDR1 is MNHNY and CDR2 SVGAGI (reference sequence). The length of the CDR3 is 16 residues. The clonotype comes from an elderly woman in good health. Sequences were obtained from blood. The genes are TRBV6-6 and TRBJ1-1, with a weak D call TRBD1 (5 bases). The CDR3 DNA reads as TGTGCCAGCACCATTGGGGGACGGGCCCTGAACACTGAAGCTTTCTTT. The encoded protein is CASTIGGRALNTEAFF.